This T cell receptor beta chain comes out of a study of blood T cell repertoires in COVID-19. In this sample, this clone turned up once. The CDR3 has 18 amino acids. The germline V and J ends were trimmed by 2 bases and 3 bases, with 20 bases remaining between them. Germline V gene data show CDR1 as SGHDT and CDR2 as YYEEEE. The method was immunoSEQ multiplex PCR; TCRdb's version includes in-frame clones alone and lacks a portion of them. The data show approximately 160,000 clones, around 82% seen once. The chain couples TRBV5-6 to TRBJ2-2; D is unresolved. The TCR originated in a woman in her fifties or sixties in a cohort exposed to, infected with or recovered from COVID-19 (not recorded which). Sequenced sample: PBMCs or T cells enriched from blood (not recorded which). CDR3 sequence (DNA): TGTGCCAGCAGCTTTTATACTTACTTCAATTCGGACACCGGGGAGCTGTTTTTT. This gives the protein CASSFYTYFNSDTGELFF.